One sample yielded the 8 T cell receptor beta chains listed below, sequenced in a study of blood T cell repertoires in COVID-19. Sequencing was performed with immunoSEQ multiplex PCR; in TCRdb, only in-frame clones are kept and a portion is missing. The table records about 180,000 clones, about four fifths of them present only once. The source material was peripheral blood. The receptors shown here come from a woman in her seventies with COVID-19, enrolled during active disease.

This clone was found a few times. The chain carries TRBV29-1 and TRBJ2-1, with D tentatively TRBD1 (5 bases). Germline CDR1 and CDR2: SQVTM and ANQGSEA. The CDR3 is made up of 11 amino acids. With 4 bases removed from V and 6 bases from J, the gap between germline ends came to 7 bases. This chain's CDR3 is CSVARGNEQFF. The CDR3 DNA is TGCAGCGTTGCTAGGGGCAATGAGCAGTTCTTC.

The chain combines TRBV3-1 (or the pseudogene TRBV3-2) with TRBJ2-1, with D possibly TRBD2 on 6 matching bases. CDR1 is LGHDT and CDR2 is YNNKEL in the germline V gene (reference sequence). CDR3 size: 15 residues. The ends were cut back, 7 bases at V and 6 bases at J, with 19 bases in the middle. The CDR3: CASMPRGGIPNEQFF. CDR3 nucleotide sequence: TGTGCCAGCATGCCCAGAGGCGGGATACCCAATGAGCAGTTCTTC.

The chain combines TRBV7-2 with TRBJ2-7; the match to TRBD2 covers 7 bases. The J segment lost 3 bases and the V segment lost 1 base, leaving 3 bases of the junction unmatched. In germline, CDR1 is SGHTA, CDR2 FQGNSA. There are 14 residues in the CDR3. The CDR3 reads CASSLGGSGYEQYF. In DNA, the CDR3 is TGTGCCAGCAGCTTAGGCGGGAGTGGCTACGAGCAGTACTTC.

The chain is built from TRBV9 and TRBJ2-1; 7 bases align to TRBD1. This CDR3 comprises 16 residues. CDR1 is SGDLS, CDR2 YYNGEE, per germline. V was pared by 1 base and J by 8 bases, with 12 bases of the junction left unmatched. The DNA for the CDR3 is TGTGCCAGCAGCGTACTGACAGGGCTTGTGGGCCATGAGCAGTTCTTC. Residues: CASSVLTGLVGHEQFF.

The chain couples TRBV7-2 to TRBJ1-2, with D uncertain. CDR1 and CDR2 (germline): SGHTA, FQGNSA. V gave up 2 bases and J gave up 7 bases, with 23 bases separating them. This CDR3 comprises 17 residues. CDR3 bases: TGTGCCAGCAGCTTATCTTATGAACCTCTCCGTGGAGGTGGCTACACCTTC. As protein: CASSLSYEPLRGGGYTF.

The table lists this clone with a few counts. The V and J genes are TRBV13 and TRBJ2-7; a possible D gene is TRBD2 (7 bases). The V end was cut by 4 bases, the J end by 1 base, with 20 bases between. This CDR3 contains 17 residues. The germline CDR1 and CDR2 sequences are PRHDT and FYEKMQ (reference sequence). The CDR3 DNA follows: TGTGCCAGCAGCTCCCGTAGTGCGGGGGCCTATTCCTACGAGCAGTACTTC. As protein: CASSSRSAGAYSYEQYF.

The chain links TRBV7-3 to TRBJ1-3; D is undetermined. The germline V gene has CDR1 SGHTA and CDR2 FQGTGA. The CDR3 runs 17 residues. V shed 1 base and J shed 1 base, with 14 bases lying between them. CDR3 loop: CASSLSGSPQSGNTIYF. CDR3 DNA: TGTGCCAGCAGCTTAAGTGGCAGTCCACAGTCTGGAAACACCATATATTTT.

The chain recombines TRBV21-1 with TRBJ2-2; TRBD1, the table's D call, was not compared with the DNA. TRBV21-1 is shown as a pseudogene. The CDR3 extends over 17 amino acids. CDR3 nucleotides: TGTGCCAGCAGCAAAGGCGTGGACAGCTCGAACACCGGGGAGCTGTTTTTT. It translates to CASSKGVDSSNTGELFF.